This T cell receptor (beta chain) comes out of a study of early T cells in non-severe SARS-CoV-2 infection. TCRdb passed the 5' RACE reads through MiXCR, listing each CDR3 protein once. Of 85,000 to 100,000 distinct CDR3 sequences in the sample, approximately 13% are singletons; the top ten hold under 2.5%. The germline CDR1 and CDR2 sequences are DFQATT and SNEGSKA (reference sequence). V was cut by 1 base and J by 9 bases, with 22 bases left in between. The CDR3 is 16 amino acids. Sequenced sample: whole blood. The chain employs TRBV20-1 and TRBJ2-1; weak D call: TRBD1 (7 bases). The receptor's source is an adult who was a healthcare worker with PCR-confirmed SARS-CoV-2 infection or an uninfected control (not recorded which). The CDR3 loop reads CSARVLRGAPRGEQFF. CDR3 DNA: TGCAGTGCTAGAGTTCTCAGGGGGGCCCCGCGGGGTGAGCAGTTCTTC.